This entry features one TCR beta chain sequence. Antigen: not known. Data came from immunoSEQ multiplex PCR; TCRdb stores just in-frame clones and leaves some out. In the table there are 80,000 to 100,000 clones, roughly nine tenths of which are singletons. The data were taken from a study of graft-versus-host responses after intestinal transplantation. Looking at the study overall: Recipients across the board were started on anti-thymocyte globulin induction, then kept on tacrolimus and steroids for two to three years. Study results and limitations: Allografts carried high graft-versus-host to host-versus-graft clonal ratios in patients having graft-donor T cell macrochimerism. The recipient marrow held GvH clones, and some of them showed up first in ileum or blood.

V was clipped by 0 bases and J by 6 bases; unmatched bases: 13. The CDR3 is 18 amino acids. CDR1 is LGHNT, CDR2 FRNRAP, per germline. The V gene is TRBV12-5, the J gene TRBJ2-2; 7 bases fit TRBD2. The source was unstimulated CD4+ T cells sorted from spleen or lymph node cells, collected before intestinal transplant. The receptor comes from a human donor who received an intestinal transplant. The CDR3 spells CASGLVLHSGREPGELFF. CDR3 in DNA: TGTGCTAGTGGTTTGGTACTACACTCTGGGCGGGAGCCCGGGGAGCTGTTTTTT.